The present TCR beta chain was sequenced within a study of breast tumors, draining lymph nodes, adjacent tissues. Each CDR3 protein is one row after TCRdb ran MiXCR on the multiplex PCR reads. The data show 200,000 to 250,000 distinct CDR3 sequences, under 40% seen once. V lost 0 bases, J lost 5 bases, and 6 bases stayed unmatched. The CDR3 contains 16 residues. CDR1 is SGHNT, CDR2 YENEEA, per germline. Axillary draining lymph nodes of breast cancer patients supplied the node samples. Comments on this clonotype: The antigen remains undetermined.

General study points: Most tumor T cells seemingly derive from lymph node, then expand in tumor. Tumor T cell lymph node origin was a supported hypothesis, not proven. Compared with basal-like, luminal-like tumors shared significantly more repertoire with nontumor tissue.

The TCR sequence derives from a female donor with breast cancer. Some clones in this sample may be carry-over from other donors' samples. The V and J genes are TRBV11-3 and TRBJ1-2, with 10 bases lining up with TRBD1. The sample consisted of axillary lymph node tissue. CDR3 sequence: CASSLDGGQGKYGYTF. CDR3 DNA: TGTGCCAGCAGCTTAGATGGGGGACAGGGGAAATATGGCTACACCTTC.